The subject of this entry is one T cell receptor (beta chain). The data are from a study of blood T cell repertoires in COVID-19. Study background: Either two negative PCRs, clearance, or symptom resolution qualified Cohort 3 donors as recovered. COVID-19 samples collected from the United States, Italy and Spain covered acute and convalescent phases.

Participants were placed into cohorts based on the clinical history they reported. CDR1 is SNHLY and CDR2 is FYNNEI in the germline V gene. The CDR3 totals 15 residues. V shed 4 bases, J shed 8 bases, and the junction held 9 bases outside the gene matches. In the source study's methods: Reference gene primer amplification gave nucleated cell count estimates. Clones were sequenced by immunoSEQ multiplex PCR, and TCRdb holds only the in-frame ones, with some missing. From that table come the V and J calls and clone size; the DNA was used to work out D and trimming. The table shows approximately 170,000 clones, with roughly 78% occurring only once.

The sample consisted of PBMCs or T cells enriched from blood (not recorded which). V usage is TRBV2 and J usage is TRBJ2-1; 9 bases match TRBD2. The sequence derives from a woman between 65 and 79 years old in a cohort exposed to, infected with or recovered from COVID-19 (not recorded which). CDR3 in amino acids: CASSVAGDLGYEQFF. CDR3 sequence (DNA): TGTGCCAGCAGTGTAGCGGGAGATCTGGGCTATGAGCAGTTCTTC.